The 27 T cell receptor beta chains listed next were all sequenced from one sample in a study of post-analysis software for immune sequencing data. General study findings and limits: Controls showed lower frequencies than patients for roughly five TRBV segments, and TRBV5-6, TRBV5-1 and TRBV20-1 were among these.

Presence of unique molecular identifiers characterized the TCR beta cDNA libraries. TCRdb fed the PCR reads into MiXCR, producing one record per CDR3 protein. The table shows about 820,000 distinct CDR3 sequences, with roughly 50% occurring only once. Their target antigens are unknown. Sequencing input: blood. The receptors shown here come from a girl between 5 and 17 years old with multiple sclerosis.

The chain joins TRBV12-3 or TRBV12-4 to TRBJ2-7; D unclear. The CDR3 extends over 11 amino acids. Trimming stripped 4 bases from V and 6 bases from J, with 7 bases between. The CDR3, as DNA: TGTGCCAGCAGTTCACTTGCCGAGCAGTACTTC. Protein product: CASSSLAEQYF.

This rearrangement joins TRBV7-2 to TRBJ2-7, with 8 bases that match TRBD1. V lost 5 bases to trimming and J lost 3 bases; unmatched junction nucleotides: 9. From germline, CDR1 is SGHTA and CDR2 FQGNSA. This CDR3 region has 15 residues. CDR3 sequence: CASSTRQGSVYEQYF. The CDR3 bases are TGTGCCAGCAGCACGCGACAGGGGAGCGTCTACGAGCAGTACTTC. Using reference TRBV7-2 and TRBJ2-7 for the parts outside the CDR3, the full variable domain is GAGVSQSPSNKVTEKGKDVELRCDPISGHTALYWYRQSLGQGLEFLIYFQGNSAPDKSGLPSDRFSAERTGGSVSTLTIQRTQQEDSAVYLCASSTRQGSVYEQYFGPGTRLTVT.

This chain's CDR3 is CASSLDRVMNTEAFF. CDR3 nucleotides: TGTGCCAGCAGCCTGGACAGGGTCATGAACACTGAAGCTTTCTTT. The chain joins TRBV5-6 to TRBJ1-1; TRBD1 aligns across 8 bases. The V gene's germline CDR1 is SGHDT and CDR2 YYEEEE. The CDR3 loop spans 15 amino acids. J gave up 0 bases and V 4 bases, and 5 bases lay outside the gene matches.

The chain employs TRBV12-3 or TRBV12-4 and TRBJ1-6, with a weak D call TRBD1 (5 bases). The CDR3 length is 14 residues. V was shortened by 6 bases and J by 1 base, with 7 bases between the two germline ends. The CDR3: CASRWGSYNSPLHF. Written as DNA, the CDR3 is TGTGCCAGCAGGTGGGGGTCCTATAATTCACCCCTCCACTTT.

The J gene is TRBJ2-1, the V gene TRBV20-1; 16 bases line up with TRBD2. Germline CDR1 reads DFQATT; CDR2 reads SNEGSKA (reference sequence). J lost 7 bases, V lost 7 bases, and 10 bases had no gene match. The CDR3 covers 16 residues. The CDR3 is CSGSGLAGGKGNEQFF. CDR3 in DNA: TGCAGTGGTTCGGGACTAGCGGGGGGGAAGGGAAATGAGCAGTTCTTC.

The chain is built from TRBV7-3 and TRBJ1-2; D not certain. There are 15 residues in the CDR3. Germline CDR1 is SGHTA and CDR2 is FQGTGA. V lost 6 bases, J lost 8 bases, and 22 bases lay in between. The CDR3: CASRARGRESDGYTF. DNA for the CDR3: TGTGCCAGCAGAGCCCGTGGGAGGGAATCGGACGGCTACACCTTC.

The rearrangement links TRBV7-2 to TRBJ1-1; TRBD1 aligns across 12 bases. Germline CDR1 and CDR2: SGHTA and FQGNSA. J was trimmed by 10 bases and V by 4 bases; bases with no gene match: 7. CDR3 size: 14 residues. The CDR3 loop is CASSYSGTGGRAFF. In DNA, the CDR3 is TGTGCCAGCAGCTACTCCGGGACAGGGGGCAGAGCTTTCTTT.

V usage is TRBV19 and J usage is TRBJ2-5; 12 bases match TRBD1. The J call may be in error: the DNA end matches TRBJ2-7 better. The germline CDR1 and CDR2 sequences are LNHDA and SQIVND (reference sequence). The CDR3 sequence is 16 residues long. The CDR3 reads CASNKIGTGGIYEQYF. The CDR3 DNA reads as TGTGCCAGTAATAAGATCGGGACAGGGGGCATCTACGAGCAGTACTTC.

Only one count was recorded for this clonotype. The V and J genes are TRBV15 and TRBJ1-4; D perhaps matches TRBD1 (6 bases). CDR3 size: 15 residues. Trimming left V 5 bases short and J 1 base short, with 11 bases between. Germline values: CDR1 LNHNV, CDR2 YYDKDF (reference sequence). The CDR3 DNA reads TGTGCCACCAGCGATAAGGGGGTAACTAATGAAAAACTGTTTTTT. Amino acid sequence: CATSDKGVTNEKLFF.

This chain joins TRBV7-9 and TRBJ2-6; 13 bases line up with TRBD2. Germline assignment: CDR1 SEHNR and CDR2 FQNEAQ (reference sequence). The CDR3 length is 20 residues. With 5 bases clipped from V and 0 bases from J, the junction kept 10 bases outside the gene matches. Here the CDR3 DNA reads TGTGCCAGCAGCCCCCCGACCGGACTAGCGGGGGTCTCTGGGGCCAACGTCCTGACTTTC. Protein sequence: CASSPPTGLAGVSGANVLTF.

The rearrangement joins TRBV7-2 to TRBJ2-7; 15 nucleotides match TRBD2. CDR1 SGHTA and CDR2 FQGNSA come from the germline V gene. V lost 5 bases to trimming and J lost 1 base; unmatched junction nucleotides: 3. This CDR3 comprises 16 residues. This CDR3 is CASSGTSGRRSYEQYF. CDR3 nucleotides: TGTGCCAGCAGCGGGACTAGCGGGAGGAGATCCTACGAGCAGTACTTC.

The chain couples TRBV6-5 to TRBJ1-1; 9 bases align to TRBD1. V lost 6 bases, J lost 0 bases, and 17 bases stayed unmatched. From germline, CDR1 is MNHEY and CDR2 SVGAGI. The CDR3 is made up of 19 amino acids. DNA for the CDR3: TGTGCCAGCAGCCCTACTCGAACAGGGGGCTGGGGGATGAACACTGAAGCTTTCTTT. Encoded protein: CASSPTRTGGWGMNTEAFF.

V gene TRBV14 combines with J gene TRBJ2-7; TRBD2 matches at 10 bases. TRBJ2-5 matches the DNA end more closely, so the J call is doubtful. Germline V lookup: CDR1 SGHDN, CDR2 FVKESK. This CDR3 contains 15 residues. The CDR3 is CASSQFLAGAETQYF. In nucleotides, the CDR3 is TGTGCCAGCAGCCAATTTCTAGCGGGAGCTGAGACCCAGTACTTC.

The chain carries TRBV2 and TRBJ2-1; 11 nucleotides agree with TRBD2. CDR3 length: 17 amino acids. Trimming cost V 6 bases and J 6 bases; bases outside gene matches: 13. Germline CDR1 and CDR2: SNHLY and FYNNEI. CDR3 coding DNA: TGTGCCAGCAGCCTCAGTCTACTAGCGGGAGTGTCCAATGAGCAGTTCTTC. Protein sequence: CASSLSLLAGVSNEQFF. The whole variable domain, remainder taken from reference TRBV2 and TRBJ2-1, is EPEVTQTPSHQVTQMGQEVILRCVPISNHLYFYWYRQILGQKVEFLVSFYNNEISEKSEIFDDQFSVERPDGSNFTLKIRSTKLEDSAMYFCASSLSLLAGVSNEQFFGPGTRLTVL.

This chain connects TRBV20-1 to TRBJ2-5, with D possibly matching TRBD2 (6 bases). TRBJ2-7 explains the end of the DNA better; the J call may be wrong. There are 12 residues in the CDR3. Germline-derived CDR1 and CDR2 are DFQATT and SNEGSKA (reference sequence). CDR3 DNA sequence: TGCAGTGCTAGAATGGCGGGGTTCGAGCAGTACTTC. Protein sequence: CSARMAGFEQYF.

The J gene is TRBJ2-3, the V gene TRBV7-2; 9 bases map to TRBD2. The CDR3 has 16 residues. Germline-derived CDR1 and CDR2 are SGHTA and FQGNSA. With 7 bases clipped from V and 4 bases from J, the junction kept 12 bases outside the gene matches. In DNA form, the CDR3 reads TGTGCCAGCATCAGACTAGCGGAAGACTCCGCAGATACGCAGTATTTT. Its translation is CASIRLAEDSADTQYF.

This clonotype appeared a few times. J is TRBJ2-3 and V is TRBV29-1; 7 nucleotides agree with TRBD2. The CDR3 loop spans 13 amino acids. From germline, CDR1 is SQVTM and CDR2 ANQGSEA. CDR3 nucleotides: TGCACTGGGCGGTTGGGGGGGACAGATACGCAGTATTTT. It encodes CTGRLGGTDTQYF.

The CDR3: CASSPPKGAGSYEQYF. Written as DNA, the CDR3 is TGTGCCAGCTCACCACCGAAGGGGGCGGGATCCTACGAGCAGTACTTC. The gene calls are TRBV18 and TRBJ2-4; D possibly corresponds to TRBD1 (7 bases). The J call may be mistaken, given a closer DNA end match to TRBJ2-7. This CDR3 comprises 16 residues. Germline V gene lookup returns CDR1 KGHSH and CDR2 LQKENI.

The chain joins TRBV20-1 to TRBJ2-6; D perhaps matches TRBD1 (6 bases). Deletions cut 3 bases from V and 2 bases from J, with 14 bases between. The CDR3 runs 16 residues. Germline V CDR1 and CDR2: DFQATT, SNEGSKA (reference sequence). The CDR3 region is CSASRQGLAGANVLTF. The CDR3 DNA is TGCAGTGCTAGTCGGCAGGGGCTCGCTGGGGCCAACGTCCTGACTTTC.

This chain connects TRBV6-6 to TRBJ2-4; D assignment may be TRBD1 or TRBD2 (5 bases each). The closer fit of TRBJ2-7 to the DNA end suggests the J call may be wrong. Germline values: CDR1 MNHNY, CDR2 SVGAGI (reference sequence). The CDR3 consists of 15 residues. CDR3 residues: CASSFSRDGAYEQYF. The CDR3 DNA is TGTGCCAGCAGTTTCTCCCGGGACGGAGCCTACGAGCAGTACTTC.

This chain uses TRBV5-1 with TRBJ2-5, with a possible D match to TRBD2 (5 bases). Trimming shortened V by 0 bases and J by 3 bases, and 9 bases separated the two germline ends. The CDR3 sequence is 14 residues long. Germline V gene lookup returns CDR1 SGHRS and CDR2 YFSETQ. Written as DNA, the CDR3 is TGCGCCAGCAGCTTGGCTACCGGGGAAGAGACCCAGTACTTC. Residues: CASSLATGEETQYF. Supplemented by reference TRBV5-1 and TRBJ2-5, the full variable domain reads KAGVTQTPRYLIKTRGQQVTLSCSPISGHRSVSWYQQTPGQGLQFLFEYFSETQRNKGNFPGRFSGRQFSNSRSEMNVSTLELGDSALYLCASSLATGEETQYFGPGTRLLVL.

This clonotype occurred once. The chain combines TRBV24-1 with TRBJ2-7, with TRBD1 matching 9 bases. The CDR3 extends over 15 amino acids. The V segment lost 6 bases and the J segment 7 bases; nucleotides outside the gene matches: 12. Germline assignment: CDR1 KGHDR and CDR2 SFDVKD. The CDR3 protein is CATSTVDRGRGEQYF. In DNA, the CDR3 is TGTGCCACCAGTACGGTGGACAGGGGACGAGGTGAGCAGTACTTC.

The chain links TRBV12-3 or TRBV12-4 to TRBJ1-2, with 8 bases aligning to TRBD1. V dropped 5 bases and J dropped 8; count of bases not matched to a gene: 7. The CDR3 is 13 amino acids. The CDR3 DNA reads as TGTGCCAGCAGTCCGCAACAGGGGGACGGCTACACCTTC. Translating it yields CASSPQQGDGYTF.

This clonotype was observed a few times. V is TRBV20-1 and J is TRBJ2-3, with 7 positions matching TRBD2. Germline V gene lookup returns CDR1 DFQATT and CDR2 SNEGSKA (reference sequence). V lost 6 bases to trimming and J lost 4 bases; unmatched junction nucleotides: 13. This CDR3 spans 15 amino acids. CDR3 DNA sequence: TGCAGTGCGCCAAGCGTCCGGGAGGCGGCAGATACGCAGTATTTT. Translated, it gives CSAPSVREAADTQYF.

The chain combines TRBV5-1 with TRBJ2-4; D gene unclear. The CDR3 contains 11 residues. V lost 4 bases, J lost 5 bases, and 4 bases lay in between. Germline V gives CDR1 SGHRS, CDR2 YFSETQ. The DNA of the CDR3 is TGCGCCAGCAGCGACGAAAACATTCAGTACTTC. It specifies CASSDENIQYF.

This chain joins TRBV7-3 and TRBJ2-1, with D possibly being TRBD2 (5 bases). CDR3 length equals 13 residues. The V and J ends lost 4 bases and 8 bases respectively, with 12 bases between them. Germline CDR1 SGHTA, CDR2 FQGTGA. The CDR3: CASSSFSADEQFF. CDR3 in DNA: TGTGCCAGCAGCTCTTTCTCAGCGGATGAGCAGTTCTTC. The variable domain in full, completed from reference TRBV7-3 and TRBJ2-1, reads GAGVSQTPSNKVTEKGKYVELRCDPISGHTALYWYRQSLGQGPEFLIYFQGTGAADDSGLPNDRFFAVRPEGSVSTLKIQRTERGDSAVYLCASSSFSADEQFFGPGTRLTVL.

This clonotype was recorded once. V and J are TRBV5-1 and TRBJ1-1, with TRBD1 matching over 12 bases. CDR1 SGHRS and CDR2 YFSETQ come from the germline V gene. This CDR3 comprises 15 residues. With 4 bases clipped from V and 6 bases from J, the junction kept 7 bases outside the gene matches. The CDR3 sequence is CASSLTGQGAAEAFF. The CDR3 DNA is TGCGCCAGCAGCCTGACGGGACAGGGGGCTGCTGAAGCTTTCTTT. Based on the CDR3 plus reference TRBV5-1 and TRBJ1-1, the full variable domain is KAGVTQTPRYLIKTRGQQVTLSCSPISGHRSVSWYQQTPGQGLQFLFEYFSETQRNKGNFPGRFSGRQFSNSRSEMNVSTLELGDSALYLCASSLTGQGAAEAFFGQGTRLTVV.